This entry is about one T cell receptor beta chain. Its cognate antigen is unknown. CDR1 SQVTM and CDR2 ANQGSEA come from the germline V gene. This CDR3 has 11 residues. V trimming: 4 bases; J trimming: 5 bases; junction bases outside the gene matches: 2. The entry originates in a study of cytomegalovirus exposure and HLA in healthy donors. Whole-study results and caveats: As was reported, the HLA-A and HLA-B alleles of most subjects were accurately predicted from TCR beta sequences.

A multiplex PCR was run with 60 Vbeta primers and 13 Jbeta primers. Sequenced by immunoSEQ multiplex PCR; TCRdb stores in-frame clones only, minus some. The table has approximately 120,000 clones, just under 75% seen once. The receptor was isolated from a man aged 55 to 69 in good health and CMV-seropositive. This chain connects TRBV29-1 to TRBJ2-7, with 7 bases fitting TRBD1. The sequencing sample was made of PBMCs. The CDR3 DNA reads as TGCAGCGTTGGACAGGGCCACGAGCAGTACTTC. Protein: CSVGQGHEQYF.